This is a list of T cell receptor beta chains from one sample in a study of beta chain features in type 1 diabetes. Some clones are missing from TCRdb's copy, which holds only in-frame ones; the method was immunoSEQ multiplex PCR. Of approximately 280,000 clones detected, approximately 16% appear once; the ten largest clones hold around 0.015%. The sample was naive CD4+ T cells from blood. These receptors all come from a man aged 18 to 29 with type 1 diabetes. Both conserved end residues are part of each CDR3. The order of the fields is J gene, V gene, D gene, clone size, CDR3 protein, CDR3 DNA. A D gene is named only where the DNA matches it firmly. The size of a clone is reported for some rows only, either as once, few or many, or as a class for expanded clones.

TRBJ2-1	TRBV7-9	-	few	CASSLRDSQFF	TGTGCCAGCAGCTTACGGGACTCGCAGTTCTTC
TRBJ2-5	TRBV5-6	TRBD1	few	CASSPTGGGQETQYF	TGTGCCAGCAGCCCGACAGGGGGCGGACAAGAGACCCAGTACTTC
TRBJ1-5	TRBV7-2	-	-	CASSPGGFPNQPQHF	TGTGCCAGCAGCCCCGGCGGTTTTCCCAATCAGCCCCAGCATTTT
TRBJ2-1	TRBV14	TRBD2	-	CASSQDGTSGRNEQFF	TGTGCCAGCAGCCAAGATGGGACTAGCGGGAGAAATGAGCAGTTCTTC
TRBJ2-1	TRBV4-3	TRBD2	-	CASSQVPSGGTTPLEQFF	TGCGCCAGCAGCCAAGTACCTAGCGGGGGGACAACCCCACTAGAGCAGTTCTTC
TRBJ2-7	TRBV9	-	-	CASSTSGTSYEQYF	TGTGCCAGCAGCACCAGCGGCACGTCCTACGAGCAGTACTTC
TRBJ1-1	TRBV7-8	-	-	CASSSNRVNTEAFF	TGTGCCAGCAGCTCAAACAGGGTGAACACTGAAGCTTTCTTT
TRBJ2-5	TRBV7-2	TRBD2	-	CASSPGTSGGAKTQYF	TGTGCCAGCAGCCCGGGGACTAGCGGGGGAGCGAAGACCCAGTACTTC
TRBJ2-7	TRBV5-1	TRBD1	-	CASSPRTGPYEQYF	TGCGCCAGCAGCCCCAGGACAGGGCCCTACGAGCAGTACTTC
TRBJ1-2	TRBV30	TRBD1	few	CAWSLDRGAVGYTF	TGTGCCTGGAGCCTCGACAGGGGCGCAGTGGGCTACACCTTC
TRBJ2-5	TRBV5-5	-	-	CASSLVEGGETQYF	TGTGCCAGCAGCTTGGTAGAGGGAGGAGAGACCCAGTACTTC
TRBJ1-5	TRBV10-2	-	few	CASSAAGYNNQPQHF	TGCGCCAGCAGTGCGGCAGGATACAACAATCAGCCCCAGCATTTT
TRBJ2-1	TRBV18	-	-	CASSPPNGVSYNEQFF	TGTGCCAGCTCACCACCGAACGGGGTATCGTACAATGAGCAGTTCTTC
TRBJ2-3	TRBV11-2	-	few	CASSLADYTQYF	TGTGCCAGCAGCTTAGCGGACTATACGCAGTATTTT
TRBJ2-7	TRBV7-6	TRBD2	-	CASSLRRGGEQYF	TGTGCCAGCAGCTTACGACGGGGGGGCGAGCAGTACTTC
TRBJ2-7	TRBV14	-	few	CASSQGSGLEQYF	TGTGCCAGCAGCCAAGGGTCCGGTCTCGAGCAGTACTTC
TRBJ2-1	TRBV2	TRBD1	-	CASREQGASYNEQFF	TGTGCCAGCAGAGAGCAGGGGGCTTCTTACAATGAGCAGTTCTTC
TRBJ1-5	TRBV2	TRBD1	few	CASSEDREGGQPQHF	TGTGCCAGCAGTGAGGACAGGGAGGGGGGTCAGCCCCAGCATTTT
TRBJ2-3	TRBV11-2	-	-	CASSLDGGRHTDTQYF	TGTGCCAGCAGCTTAGACGGAGGCAGGCACACAGATACGCAGTATTTT
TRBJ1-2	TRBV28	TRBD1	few	CASSLPGGRGYTF	TGTGCCAGCAGTTTACCAGGGGGCAGAGGCTACACCTTC
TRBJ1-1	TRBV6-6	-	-	CASRLGQIEAFF	TGTGCCAGCAGACTCGGACAGATTGAAGCTTTCTTT
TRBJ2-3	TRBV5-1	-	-	CASSLGQSSTDTQYF	TGCGCCAGCAGCTTGGGACAGTCTAGCACAGATACGCAGTATTTT
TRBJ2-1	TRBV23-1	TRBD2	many	CASGQGLAGESRVNEQFF	TGCGCCAGCGGACAGGGACTAGCGGGAGAATCTCGGGTCAATGAGCAGTTCTTC
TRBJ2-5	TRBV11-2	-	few	CASSLESRRKTQYF	TGTGCCAGCAGCTTAGAGTCTAGACGGAAGACCCAGTACTTC
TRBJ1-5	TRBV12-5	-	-	CASAPTENQPQHF	TGTGCTAGTGCTCCCACGGAGAATCAGCCCCAGCATTTT
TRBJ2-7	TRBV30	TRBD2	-	CAWSRGGASYEQYF	TGTGCCTGGAGTCGGGGGGGTGCCTCCTACGAGCAGTACTTC
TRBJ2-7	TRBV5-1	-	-	CASSPVGQGEQYF	TGCGCCAGCAGCCCCGTGGGGCAGGGCGAGCAGTACTTC
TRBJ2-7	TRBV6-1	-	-	CASSEIQVLSYEQYF	TGTGCCAGCAGTGAAATTCAGGTACTCTCCTACGAGCAGTACTTC
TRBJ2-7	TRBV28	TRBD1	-	CASGSPERGRREQYF	TGTGCCAGCGGTTCCCCCGAGAGGGGGCGACGCGAGCAGTACTTC
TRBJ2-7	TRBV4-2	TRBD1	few	CASSPTGGLPYEQYF	TGTGCCAGCAGCCCTACAGGGGGGCTACCCTACGAGCAGTACTTC
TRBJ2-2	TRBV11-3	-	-	CASSSGSSRSGELFF	TGTGCCAGCAGCTCCGGGTCCTCTCGTTCCGGGGAGCTGTTTTTT
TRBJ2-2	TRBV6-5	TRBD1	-	CASSQGQFTGELFF	TGTGCCAGCAGTCAGGGACAGTTCACCGGGGAGCTGTTTTTT
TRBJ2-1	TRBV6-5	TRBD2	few	CASSRRLAERNEQFF	TGTGCCAGCAGTAGAAGACTAGCGGAACGCAATGAGCAGTTCTTC
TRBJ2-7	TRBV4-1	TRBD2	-	CASSRLAGGNSYEQYF	TGCGCCAGCAGCCGACTAGCGGGAGGAAACTCCTACGAGCAGTACTTC
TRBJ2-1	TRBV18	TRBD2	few	CASSPGLAGVYEQFF	TGTGCCAGCTCACCTGGACTAGCGGGGGTATATGAGCAGTTCTTC
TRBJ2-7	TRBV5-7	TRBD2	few	CASSLSGGPTYEQYF	TGTGCCAGCAGCTTAAGCGGGGGCCCGACCTACGAGCAGTACTTC
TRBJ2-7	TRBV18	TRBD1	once	CASSRTGGTYEQYF	TGTGCCAGCTCACGTACAGGGGGAACCTACGAGCAGTACTTC
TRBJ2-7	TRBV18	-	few	CASSPPGRATESYEQYF	TGTGCCAGCTCACCACCTGGGCGGGCTACCGAGTCCTACGAGCAGTACTTC
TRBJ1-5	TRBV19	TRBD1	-	CASSPDRGNQPQHF	TGTGCCAGTAGTCCAGACAGGGGCAATCAGCCCCAGCATTTT
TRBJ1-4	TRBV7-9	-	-	CATDVGGLSEKLFF	TGTGCCACCGACGTTGGAGGTCTGAGCGAAAAACTGTTTTTT
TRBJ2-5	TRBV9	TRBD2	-	CASSPRAGGGETQYF	TGTGCCAGCAGCCCCCGAGCGGGGGGAGGAGAGACCCAGTACTTC
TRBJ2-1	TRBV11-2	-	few	CASSLSGRLNYNEQFF	TGTGCCAGCAGCTTGAGCGGACGTCTCAACTACAATGAGCAGTTCTTC